This TCR beta chain was recorded in a study of breast tumors, draining lymph nodes, adjacent tissues listed by TCRdb under 2016. The study in broad terms: Breast cancer patients provided tumor, adjacent nontumor tissue and axillary lymph nodes, and the study compared the TCR beta repertoires across these three sources. The study was designed to assess the relationships and possible T-cell exchange between tumor, surrounding tissue and draining lymph node repertoires in human breast cancer. Study-level results and caveats: In luminal-like breast cancer, tumor and nontumor tissue repertoires resembled each other significantly more than in basal-like breast cancer. The data were considered consistent with most tumor T cells being derived from the lymph node and subsequently expanding within tumor tissue. T-cell repertoire diversity in tumors was found to be lower than in lymph nodes but higher than in nontumor tissue, and preferential V and J gene usage was observed. The conclusion that tumor T cells originate in lymph nodes was presented as consistent with a hypothesis rather than as directly demonstrated.

This clonotype was counted at least ten times. The clone's antigen remains unknown. Qualities for individual bases were not recorded, and no much larger clone is one base off. The lymph node samples were taken from the axillary draining lymph nodes of breast cancer patients. Reads for this sample came from an Illumina HiSeq 2000. Multiplex PCR amplification was used to build the TCR beta chain libraries. High-throughput sequencing was used to analyze the amplified TCR beta chain products. Using fastp at Q25 and MiXCR, TCRdb reprocessed the public reads and kept productive beta chains. When rows share a CDR3 protein, they turn into one entry using the most common DNA and genes. The sample contains over 250,000 distinct CDR3 sequences, 30% to 35% of them found a single time. 0.85% to 1.2% of the sample is in the top ten clones. The receptor comes from a female donor with breast cancer. Some clones in this sample may be carry-over from other donors' samples. The sequenced sample consisted of axillary lymph node tissue.

The CDR3 sequence is CASKEGTGLSPLHF. The sequenced DNA: TGTGCCAGCAAGGAAGGGACAGGGTTATCACCCCTCCACTTT. The chain was built from TRBV27 and TRBJ1-6, and TRBD1 matches 9 of the central bases. Taken from cysteine to phenylalanine, the CDR3 has 14 residues. Only CDR3 DNA is held: 42 bases, read in frame from base 1. The germline V gene (reference sequence) gives CDR1 as MNHEY and CDR2 as SMNVEV. Ends trimmed: V by 7 bases, J by 10 bases; bases unmatched to a gene: 8.